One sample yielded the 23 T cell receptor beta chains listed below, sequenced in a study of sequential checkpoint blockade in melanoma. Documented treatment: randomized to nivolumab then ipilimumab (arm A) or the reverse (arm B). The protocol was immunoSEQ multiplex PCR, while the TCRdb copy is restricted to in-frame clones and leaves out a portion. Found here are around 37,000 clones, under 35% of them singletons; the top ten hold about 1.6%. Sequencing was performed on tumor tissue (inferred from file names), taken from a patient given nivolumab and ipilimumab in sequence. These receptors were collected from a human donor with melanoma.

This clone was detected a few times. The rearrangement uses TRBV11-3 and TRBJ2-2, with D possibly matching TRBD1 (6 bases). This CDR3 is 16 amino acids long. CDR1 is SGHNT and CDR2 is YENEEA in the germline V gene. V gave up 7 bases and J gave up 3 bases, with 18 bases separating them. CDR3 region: CASNHAGQQYTGELFF. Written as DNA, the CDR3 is TGTGCCAGCAACCATGCCGGACAGCAATACACCGGGGAGCTGTTTTTT.

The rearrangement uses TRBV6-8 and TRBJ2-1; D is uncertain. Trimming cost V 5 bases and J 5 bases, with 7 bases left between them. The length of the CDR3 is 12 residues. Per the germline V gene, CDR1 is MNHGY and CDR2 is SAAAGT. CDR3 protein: CASSRTDNEQFF. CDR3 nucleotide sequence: TGTGCCAGCAGTCGGACCGACAATGAGCAGTTCTTC.

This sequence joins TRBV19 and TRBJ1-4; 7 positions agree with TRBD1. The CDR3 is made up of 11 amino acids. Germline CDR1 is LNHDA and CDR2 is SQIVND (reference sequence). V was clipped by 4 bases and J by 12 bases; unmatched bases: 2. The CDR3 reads CASSTQGELFF. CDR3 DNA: TGTGCCAGTAGTACTCAGGGGGAACTGTTTTTT.

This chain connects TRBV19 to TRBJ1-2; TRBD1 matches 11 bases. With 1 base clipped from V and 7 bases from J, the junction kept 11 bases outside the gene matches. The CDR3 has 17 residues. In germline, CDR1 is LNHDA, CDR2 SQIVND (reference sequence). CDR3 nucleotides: TGTGCCAGTAGTATAGGCCTATTAGGACAGGGGGCTGCTGGCTACACCTTC. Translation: CASSIGLLGQGAAGYTF.

The CDR3 is CASSYGVWGSYNEQFF. In DNA form, the CDR3 reads TGTGCCAGCAGTTACGGGGTGTGGGGCTCCTACAATGAGCAGTTCTTC. The chain combines TRBV6-8 with TRBJ2-1; D unresolved. Trimming left V 2 bases short and J 0 bases short, with 11 bases between. This CDR3 is 16 amino acids long. Germline CDR1 is MNHGY and CDR2 is SAAAGT.

CDR3 sequence reads: CASSFLYRASYEQYF. The CDR3, as DNA: TGTGCCAGCAGTTTTTTGTACAGGGCCTCCTACGAGCAGTACTTC. The J gene is TRBJ2-7, the V gene TRBV28; D is possibly TRBD1 (6 bases). The V and J ends lost 3 bases and 0 bases respectively, with 12 bases between them. CDR1 MDHEN and CDR2 SYDVKM come from the germline V gene. This CDR3 is built from 15 residues. Based on the CDR3 plus reference TRBV28 and TRBJ2-7, the full variable domain is DVKVTQSSRYLVKRTGEKVFLECVQDMDHENMFWYRQDPGLGLRLIYFSYDVKMKEKGDIPEGYSVSREKKERFSLILESASTNQTSMYLCASSFLYRASYEQYFGPGTRLTVT.

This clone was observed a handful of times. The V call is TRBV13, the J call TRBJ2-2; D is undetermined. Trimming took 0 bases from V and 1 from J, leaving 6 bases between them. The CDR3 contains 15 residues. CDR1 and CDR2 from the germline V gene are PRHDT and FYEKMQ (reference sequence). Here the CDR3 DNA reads TGTGCCAGCAGCTTAGGGCACAAGAACACCGGGGAGCTGTTTTTT. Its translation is CASSLGHKNTGELFF.

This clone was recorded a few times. CDR3 in amino acids: CASGPREDGYTF. The CDR3 bases are TGTGCCAGCGGCCCAAGGGAGGATGGCTACACCTTC. The chain is built from TRBV12-5 and TRBJ1-2, with D hard to call. This CDR3 comprises 12 residues. CDR1 and CDR2 (germline): LGHNT, FRNRAP.

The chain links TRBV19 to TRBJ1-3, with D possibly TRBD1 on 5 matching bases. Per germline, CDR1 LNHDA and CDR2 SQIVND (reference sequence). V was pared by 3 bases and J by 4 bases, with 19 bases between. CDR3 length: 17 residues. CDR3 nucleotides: TGTGCCAGTAGTATGCGACAGTTTAAACTTTCCGGAAACACCATATATTTT. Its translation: CASSMRQFKLSGNTIYF.

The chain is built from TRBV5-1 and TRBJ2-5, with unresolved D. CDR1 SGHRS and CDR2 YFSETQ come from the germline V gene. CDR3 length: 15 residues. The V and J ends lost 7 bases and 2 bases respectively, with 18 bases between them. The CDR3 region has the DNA TGCGCCAGCTCCCCGGGTGGGGTTTCACAAGAGACCCAGTACTTC. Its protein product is CASSPGGVSQETQYF.

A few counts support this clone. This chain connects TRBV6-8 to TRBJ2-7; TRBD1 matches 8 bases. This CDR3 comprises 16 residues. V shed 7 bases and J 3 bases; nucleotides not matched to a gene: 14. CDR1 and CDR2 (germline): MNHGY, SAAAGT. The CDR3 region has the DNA TGTGCCAGCAATACAGGGGGAGATGAGTCGGGCTACGAGCAGTACTTC. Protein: CASNTGGDESGYEQYF.

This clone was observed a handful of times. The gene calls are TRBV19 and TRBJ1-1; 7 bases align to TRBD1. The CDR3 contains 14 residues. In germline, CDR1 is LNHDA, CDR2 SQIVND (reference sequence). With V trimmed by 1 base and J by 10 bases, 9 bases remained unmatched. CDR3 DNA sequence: TGTGCCAGTAGTATAGCCCCAATGACAGGGAGAGCTTTCTTT. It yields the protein CASSIAPMTGRAFF.

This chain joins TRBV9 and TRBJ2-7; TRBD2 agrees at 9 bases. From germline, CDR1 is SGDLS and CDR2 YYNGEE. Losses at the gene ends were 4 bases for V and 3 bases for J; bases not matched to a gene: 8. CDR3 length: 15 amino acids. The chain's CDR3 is CASSPYLAGFYEQYF. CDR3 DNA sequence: TGTGCCAGCAGCCCATATCTAGCGGGGTTCTACGAGCAGTACTTC.

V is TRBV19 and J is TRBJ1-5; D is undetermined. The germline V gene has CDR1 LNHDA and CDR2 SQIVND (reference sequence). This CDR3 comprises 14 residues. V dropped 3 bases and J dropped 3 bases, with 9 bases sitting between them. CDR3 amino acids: CASSMLHLNQPQHF. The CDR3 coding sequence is TGTGCCAGTAGTATGCTACACCTCAATCAGCCCCAGCATTTT.

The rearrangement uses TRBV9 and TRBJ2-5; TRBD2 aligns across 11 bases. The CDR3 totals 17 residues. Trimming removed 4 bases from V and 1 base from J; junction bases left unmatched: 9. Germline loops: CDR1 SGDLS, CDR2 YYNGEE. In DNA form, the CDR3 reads TGTGCCAGCAGCCTTTCCCCGGGACTAGCGGCCCAAGAGACCCAGTACTTC. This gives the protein CASSLSPGLAAQETQYF.

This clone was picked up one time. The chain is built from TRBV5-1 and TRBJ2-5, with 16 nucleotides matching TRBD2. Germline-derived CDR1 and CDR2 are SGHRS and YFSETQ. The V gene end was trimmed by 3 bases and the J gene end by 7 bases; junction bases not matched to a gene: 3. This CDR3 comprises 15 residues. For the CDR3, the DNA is TGCGCCAGCAGCTCCGGGACTAGCGGGAGGGGGACCCAGTACTTC. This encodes CASSSGTSGRGTQYF. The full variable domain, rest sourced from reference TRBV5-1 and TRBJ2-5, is KAGVTQTPRYLIKTRGQQVTLSCSPISGHRSVSWYQQTPGQGLQFLFEYFSETQRNKGNFPGRFSGRQFSNSRSEMNVSTLELGDSALYLCASSSGTSGRGTQYFGPGTRLLVL.

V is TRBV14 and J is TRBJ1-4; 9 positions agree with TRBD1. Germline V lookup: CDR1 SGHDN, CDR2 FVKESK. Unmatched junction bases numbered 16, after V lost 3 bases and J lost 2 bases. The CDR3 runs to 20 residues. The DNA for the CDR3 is TGTGCCAGCAGCCAGGACCGGGACAGGGAACGAGACTTTACTAATGAAAAACTGTTTTTT. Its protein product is CASSQDRDRERDFTNEKLFF.

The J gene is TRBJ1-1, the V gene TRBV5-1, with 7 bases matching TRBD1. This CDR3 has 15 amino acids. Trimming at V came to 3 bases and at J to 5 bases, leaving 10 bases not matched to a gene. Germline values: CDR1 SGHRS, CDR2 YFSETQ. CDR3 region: CASSYGQAQGTEAFF. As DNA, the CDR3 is TGCGCCAGCAGCTATGGACAGGCCCAGGGGACTGAAGCTTTCTTT.

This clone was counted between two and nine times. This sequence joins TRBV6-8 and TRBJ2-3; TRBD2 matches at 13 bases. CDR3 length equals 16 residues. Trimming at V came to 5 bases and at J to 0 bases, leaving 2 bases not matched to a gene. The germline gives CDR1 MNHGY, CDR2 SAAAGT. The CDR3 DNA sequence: TGTGCCAGCAGTGGGGGACTAGCGGGGAGCACAGATACGCAGTATTTT. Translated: CASSGGLAGSTDTQYF.

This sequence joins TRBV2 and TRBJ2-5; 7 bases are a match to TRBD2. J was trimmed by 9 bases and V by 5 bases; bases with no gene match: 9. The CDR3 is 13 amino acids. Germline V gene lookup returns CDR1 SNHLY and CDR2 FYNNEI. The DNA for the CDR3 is TGTGCCAGCAGTAAGAAGCGGGAAACGGCCCAGTACTTC. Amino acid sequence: CASSKKRETAQYF.

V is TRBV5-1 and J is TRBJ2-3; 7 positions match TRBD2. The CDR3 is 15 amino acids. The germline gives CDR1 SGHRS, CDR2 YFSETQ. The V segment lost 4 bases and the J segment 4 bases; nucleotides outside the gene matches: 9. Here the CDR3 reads CASSPRSGTPDTQYF. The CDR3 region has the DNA TGCGCCAGCAGCCCTAGAAGCGGGACCCCAGATACGCAGTATTTT.

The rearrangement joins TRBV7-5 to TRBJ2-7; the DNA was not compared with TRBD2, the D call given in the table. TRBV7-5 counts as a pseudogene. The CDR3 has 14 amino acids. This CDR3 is CASSLLAGGVEQYF. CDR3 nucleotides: TGTGCCAGCAGCTTACTAGCGGGAGGGGTGGAGCAGTACTTC.

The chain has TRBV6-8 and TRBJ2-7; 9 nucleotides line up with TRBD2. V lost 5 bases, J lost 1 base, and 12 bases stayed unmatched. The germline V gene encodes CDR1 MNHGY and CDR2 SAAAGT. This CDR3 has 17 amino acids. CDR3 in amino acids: CASSPLKASGKSYEQYF. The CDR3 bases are TGTGCCAGCAGTCCCCTAAAGGCTAGCGGGAAATCCTACGAGCAGTACTTC.